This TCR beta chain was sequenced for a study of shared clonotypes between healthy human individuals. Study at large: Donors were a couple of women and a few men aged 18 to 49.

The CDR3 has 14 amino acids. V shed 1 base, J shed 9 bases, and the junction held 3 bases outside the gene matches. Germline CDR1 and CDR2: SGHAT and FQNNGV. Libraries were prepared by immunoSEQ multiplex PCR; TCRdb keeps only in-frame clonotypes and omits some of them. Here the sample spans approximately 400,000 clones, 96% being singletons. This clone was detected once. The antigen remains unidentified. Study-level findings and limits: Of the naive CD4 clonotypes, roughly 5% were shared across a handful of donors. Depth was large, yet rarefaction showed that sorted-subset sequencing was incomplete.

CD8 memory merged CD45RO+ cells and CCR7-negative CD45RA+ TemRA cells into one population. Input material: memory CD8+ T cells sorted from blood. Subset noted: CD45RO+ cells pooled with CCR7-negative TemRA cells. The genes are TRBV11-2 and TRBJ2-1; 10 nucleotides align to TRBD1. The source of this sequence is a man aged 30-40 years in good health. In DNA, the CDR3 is TGTGCCAGCAGCTTAGGGACAGGGGGGGGTGAGCAGTTCTTC. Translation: CASSLGTGGGEQFF.